These 25 T cell receptor beta chains share one sample of origin, sequenced in a study of Ad26.COV2.S vaccination and SARS-CoV-2 variants. Treatment noted: about 20 received Ad26.COV2.S at low or high dose, single or two shots; about five received placebo; per-sample allocation not given. At day 63 after the first vaccine or placebo injection, samples were drawn. Measured with immunoSEQ multiplex PCR; TCRdb has only the in-frame clones, and not every one. The table shows around 340,000 clones, with approximately 90% occurring only once. The sequences come from peripheral blood, collected in a trial of Ad26.COV2.S vaccine versus placebo. The source of these receptors is a person between 18 and 65 years old who received the Ad26.COV2.S COVID-19 vaccine or a placebo.

This rearrangement joins TRBV5-4 to TRBJ2-2, with 10 bases matching TRBD1. CDR1 and CDR2 from the germline V gene are SGHNT and YYREEE (reference sequence). The CDR3 contains 15 residues. The junction had 5 bases not matched to a gene; V was cut back by 4 bases and J by 5 bases. The CDR3 sequence is CASSLRTGGTGELFF. In DNA form, the CDR3 reads TGTGCCAGCAGCCTAAGGACAGGGGGGACCGGGGAGCTGTTTTTT.

The chain carries TRBV9 and TRBJ2-3, with D hard to call. Deletions cut 4 bases from V and 4 bases from J, with 16 bases between. Germline-derived CDR1 and CDR2 are SGDLS and YYNGEE. The CDR3 has 15 residues. CDR3 residues: CASSYDDSRADTQYF. The CDR3 DNA follows: TGTGCCAGCAGCTATGATGATAGTCGAGCAGATACGCAGTATTTT.

V usage is TRBV5-4 and J usage is TRBJ2-6; D unresolved. CDR1 and CDR2 from the germline V gene are SGHNT and YYREEE (reference sequence). The CDR3 is 16 residues long. V dropped 2 bases and J dropped 0 bases, with 9 bases sitting between them. CDR3 amino acids: CASSFDWGSGANVLTF. CDR3 DNA: TGTGCCAGCAGCTTTGATTGGGGCTCTGGGGCCAACGTCCTGACTTTC. Combining the CDR3 with reference TRBV5-4 and TRBJ2-6 gives the whole variable domain ETGVTQSPTHLIKTRGQQVTLRCSSQSGHNTVSWYQQALGQGPQFIFQYYREEENGRGNFPPRFSGLQFPNYSSELNVNALELDDSALYLCASSFDWGSGANVLTFGAGSRLTVL.

This clone was seen a handful of times. The sample has other DNA sequences that encode this CDR3 too. The chain uses TRBV9 and TRBJ1-2; the D gene is possibly TRBD1 (6 bases). V shed 0 bases and J shed 3 bases, with 6 bases lying between them. CDR3 length: 13 residues. Germline values: CDR1 SGDLS, CDR2 YYNGEE. CDR3 nucleotide sequence: TGTGCCAGCAGCGTAGGGACAGACTATGGCTACACCTTC. Protein sequence: CASSVGTDYGYTF. The entire variable domain, with the rest obtained from reference TRBV9 and TRBJ1-2, is as follows: DSGVTQTPKHLITATGQRVTLRCSPRSGDLSVYWYQQSLDQGLQFLIQYYNGEERAKGNILERFSAQQFPDLHSELNLSSLELGDSALYFCASSVGTDYGYTFGSGTRLTVV.

The chain carries TRBV6-1 and TRBJ1-1; D not certain. Trimming cost V 0 bases and J 2 bases, with 4 bases left between them. Per germline, CDR1 MNHNS and CDR2 SASEGT. The CDR3 has 13 amino acids. As DNA, the CDR3 is TGTGCCAGCAGTGAAGCGCATAACACTGAAGCTTTCTTT. Protein: CASSEAHNTEAFF.

Remarks on this clone: Other DNA sequences in the same sample also yield this CDR3. V gene TRBV5-1 combines with J gene TRBJ2-1; perhaps TRBD1 as D (5 bases). The CDR3 is 15 residues long. V was clipped by 0 bases and J by 0 bases, with 7 bases between them. CDR1 and CDR2 (germline): SGHRS, YFSETQ. The DNA for the CDR3 is TGCGCCAGCAGCTTGGACCAGGGCTCCTACAATGAGCAGTTCTTC. This gives the protein CASSLDQGSYNEQFF.

The rearrangement uses TRBV7-9 and TRBJ2-5, with 7 bases aligning to TRBD1. CDR1 and CDR2 (germline): SEHNR, FQNEAQ (reference sequence). Losses at the gene ends were 1 base for V and 3 bases for J; bases not matched to a gene: 5. This CDR3 has 15 residues. CDR3 DNA sequence: TGTGCCAGCAGCTTAGTTCAGGGGGTGGAAGAGACCCAGTACTTC. It yields the protein CASSLVQGVEETQYF.

This chain uses TRBV19 with TRBJ2-2; TRBD2 might be the D (5 bases). Looked up from germline, CDR1 is LNHDA and CDR2 is SQIVND (reference sequence). The CDR3 spans 15 residues. V lost 0 bases and J lost 4, with 9 bases in between. CDR3 DNA: TGTGCCAGTAGTATAGATCGGCGGGCCACCGGGGAGCTGTTTTTT. Its protein is CASSIDRRATGELFF.

The V call is TRBV27, the J call TRBJ2-3; D may correspond to TRBD1 or TRBD2 (5 bases each). The germline V gene encodes CDR1 MNHEY and CDR2 SMNVEV (reference sequence). The CDR3 consists of 16 residues. Trimming shortened V by 3 bases and J by 1 base, and 14 bases separated the two germline ends. The CDR3, as DNA: TGTGCCAGCAGTTTCGAGGGACCCCTTGGCACAGATACGCAGTATTTT. Protein sequence: CASSFEGPLGTDTQYF.

The chain couples TRBV15 to TRBJ1-1; D call uncertain. The CDR3 totals 13 residues. In germline, CDR1 is LNHNV, CDR2 YYDKDF (reference sequence). The V gene lost 0 bases and the J gene lost 3 bases, with 5 bases spanning the gap. The CDR3: CATSRDGDTEAFF. Written as DNA, the CDR3 is TGTGCCACCAGCAGAGACGGGGACACTGAAGCTTTCTTT. Drawing the rest from reference TRBV15 and TRBJ1-1, the complete variable domain is DAMVIQNPRYQVTQFGKPVTLSCSQTLNHNVMYWYQQKSSQAPKLLFHYYDKDFNNEADTPDNFQSRRPNTSFCFLDIRSPGLGDTAMYLCATSRDGDTEAFFGQGTRLTVV.

This clone was counted a single time. The CDR3 is CASREGLAGGTDTQYF. The CDR3 region has the DNA TGTGCCAGCAGAGAGGGACTAGCGGGGGGCACAGATACGCAGTATTTT. The chain carries TRBV27 and TRBJ2-3, with 14 bases matching TRBD2. Germline CDR1 reads MNHEY; CDR2 reads SMNVEV (reference sequence). V was clipped by 6 bases and J by 1 base; unmatched bases: 3. The CDR3 totals 16 residues.

The chain joins TRBV29-1 to TRBJ1-1; 12 positions agree with TRBD1. This CDR3 comprises 15 residues. Trimming cost V 3 bases and J 2 bases; bases outside gene matches: 4. Looked up from germline, CDR1 is SQVTM and CDR2 is ANQGSEA. DNA for the CDR3: TGCAGCGTTGATCTGGGACAGGGGGCCAACACTGAAGCTTTCTTT. It encodes CSVDLGQGANTEAFF.

The chain has TRBV5-1 and TRBJ2-2, with TRBD2 identical over 8 bases. J lost 4 bases, V lost 5 bases, and 7 bases had no gene match. The CDR3 has 15 amino acids. Germline values: CDR1 SGHRS, CDR2 YFSETQ. The DNA for the CDR3 is TGCGCCAGCAGGAGGGCGGGAGGATTCACCGGGGAGCTGTTTTTT. Translating gives CASRRAGGFTGELFF.

The genes are TRBV3-1 (or the pseudogene TRBV3-2) and TRBJ2-3; 13 bases map to TRBD2. Per the germline V gene, CDR1 is LGHDT and CDR2 is YNNKEL (reference sequence). With V trimmed by 8 bases and J by 4 bases, 9 bases remained unmatched. The CDR3 has 16 residues. This CDR3 reads CASGWTSGSGADTQYF. The CDR3 nucleotides read TGTGCCAGCGGTTGGACTAGCGGGAGTGGGGCAGATACGCAGTATTTT.

The chain has TRBV2 and TRBJ2-3, with D unclear. V lost 3 bases and J lost 6, with 4 bases in between. The CDR3 length is 11 residues. Germline CDR1 SNHLY, CDR2 FYNNEI. CDR3 DNA: TGTGCCAGCAGTGAGTACGATACGCAGTATTTT. Residues: CASSEYDTQYF.

The chain employs TRBV27 and TRBJ1-6; TRBD1 is a possible D gene (5 bases). There are 18 residues in the CDR3. Germline-derived CDR1 and CDR2 are MNHEY and SMNVEV (reference sequence). V gave up 5 bases and J gave up 6 bases, with 23 bases separating them. The chain's CDR3 is CASSPHRRQTSANSPLHF. The CDR3 region has the DNA TGTGCCAGCAGTCCACACCGAAGACAGACCTCCGCTAATTCACCCCTCCACTTT.

CDR3 bases: TGTGCCAGCAGTTACTCAGACGCGTCTGGAAACACCATATATTTT. This gives the protein CASSYSDASGNTIYF. V is TRBV6-5 and J is TRBJ1-3; D is undetermined. Trimming stripped 0 bases from V and 1 base from J, with 7 bases between. Germline lookup yields CDR1 MNHEY and CDR2 SVGAGI. This CDR3 contains 15 residues.

J is TRBJ2-7 and V is TRBV6-1, with 7 bases fitting TRBD1. Trimming took 2 bases from V and 4 from J; bases not matched to a gene: 8. Per germline, CDR1 MNHNS and CDR2 SASEGT. CDR3 length equals 15 residues. The CDR3 DNA is TGTGCCAGCAGTGAATTCGGAGGCAGGGGGTACGAGCAGTACTTC. Amino acid sequence: CASSEFGGRGYEQYF.

With respect to this clone: The same CDR3 also results from other DNA sequences found in this sample. The V call is TRBV28, the J call TRBJ1-5; D call uncertain. Trimming removed 4 bases at V and 4 bases at J, with 5 bases between. The CDR3 totals 12 residues. Germline lookup yields CDR1 MDHEN and CDR2 SYDVKM. The CDR3, as DNA: TGTGCCAGCAGTTCCGGGAATCAGCCCCAGCATTTT. This codes for CASSSGNQPQHF.

The chain employs TRBV19 and TRBJ2-1; 8 bases line up with TRBD2. From germline, CDR1 is LNHDA and CDR2 SQIVND (reference sequence). V shed 6 bases and J 5 bases; nucleotides not matched to a gene: 3. The CDR3 runs 13 residues. Here the CDR3 DNA reads TGTGCCAGTAGCGGGGGGGTTAACAATGAGCAGTTCTTC. This encodes CASSGGVNNEQFF.

This clone occurred once. The chain employs TRBV6-5 and TRBJ1-4, with D possibly being TRBD1 (6 bases). Germline CDR1 reads MNHEY; CDR2 reads SVGAGI. This CDR3 region has 13 residues. The V gene lost 6 bases and the J gene lost 12 bases, with 17 bases spanning the gap. In DNA form, the CDR3 reads TGTGCCAGCAGCCGCCAGGGGTGGAACGAACTGTTTTTT. This gives the protein CASSRQGWNELFF.

The gene calls are TRBV4-1 and TRBJ1-5; no reliable D call. This CDR3 contains 16 residues. Germline loops: CDR1 MGHRA, CDR2 YSYEKL. V was pared by 0 bases and J by 0 bases, with 9 bases between. CDR3 in DNA: TGCGCCAGCAGCCAAGACCTGGGTTTTAGCAATCAGCCCCAGCATTTT. Its translation: CASSQDLGFSNQPQHF.

This sequence joins TRBV6-5 and TRBJ2-1; 7 bases are a match to TRBD2. V lost 6 bases, J lost 2 bases, and 4 bases stayed unmatched. Germline V gene data show CDR1 as MNHEY and CDR2 as SVGAGI. This CDR3 is built from 14 residues. This chain's CDR3 is CASSLAETYNEQFF. CDR3 coding DNA: TGTGCCAGCAGCCTAGCGGAGACCTACAATGAGCAGTTCTTC.

The chain carries TRBV11-2 and TRBJ2-7; 7 positions agree with TRBD2. Germline loops: CDR1 SGHAT, CDR2 FQNNGV. The CDR3 sequence is 16 residues long. Trimming cost V 5 bases and J 0 bases; bases outside gene matches: 10. CDR3 sequence: CASSPSESGASYEQYF. CDR3 sequence (DNA): TGTGCCAGCAGCCCCTCAGAGAGCGGGGCCTCCTACGAGCAGTACTTC. The full variable domain, in which reference TRBV11-2 and TRBJ2-7 provide the parts outside the CDR3, is EAGVAQSPRYKIIEKRQSVAFWCNPISGHATLYWYQQILGQGPKLLIQFQNNGVVDDSQLPKDRFSAERLKGVDSTLKIQPAKLEDSAVYLCASSPSESGASYEQYFGPGTRLTVT.

The chain links TRBV9 to TRBJ2-6, with a weak D call TRBD1 (6 bases). Germline assignment: CDR1 SGDLS and CDR2 YYNGEE. This CDR3 is built from 19 residues. Trimming shortened V by 3 bases and J by 0 bases, and 19 bases separated the two germline ends. The CDR3 loop is CASSALTGSQNSGANVLTF. In DNA form, the CDR3 reads TGTGCCAGCAGCGCCCTTACAGGGTCCCAAAACTCTGGGGCCAACGTCCTGACTTTC.